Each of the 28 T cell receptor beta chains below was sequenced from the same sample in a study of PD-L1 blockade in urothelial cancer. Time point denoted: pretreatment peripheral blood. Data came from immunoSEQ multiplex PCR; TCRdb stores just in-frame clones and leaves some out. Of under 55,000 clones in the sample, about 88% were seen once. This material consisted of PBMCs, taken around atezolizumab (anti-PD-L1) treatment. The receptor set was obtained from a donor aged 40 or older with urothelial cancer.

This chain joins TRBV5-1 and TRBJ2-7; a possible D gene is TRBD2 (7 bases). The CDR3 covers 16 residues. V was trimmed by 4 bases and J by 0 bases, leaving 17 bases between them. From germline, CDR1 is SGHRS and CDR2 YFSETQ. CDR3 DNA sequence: TGCGCCAGCAGCCTGGGGGCGGGAGCGAGCTCCTACGAGCAGTACTTC. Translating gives CASSLGAGASSYEQYF.

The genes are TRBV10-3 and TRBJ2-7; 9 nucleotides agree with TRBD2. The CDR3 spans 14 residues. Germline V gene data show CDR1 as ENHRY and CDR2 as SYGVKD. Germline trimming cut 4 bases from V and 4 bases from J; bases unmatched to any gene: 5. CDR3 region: CAISGREGRYEQYF. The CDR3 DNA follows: TGTGCCATCAGTGGGCGGGAGGGTAGGTACGAGCAGTACTTC.

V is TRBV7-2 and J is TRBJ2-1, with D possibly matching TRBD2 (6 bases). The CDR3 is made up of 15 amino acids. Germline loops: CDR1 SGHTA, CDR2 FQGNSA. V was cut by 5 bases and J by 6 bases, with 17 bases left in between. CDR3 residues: CASSPRLVGSNEQFF. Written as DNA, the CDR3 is TGTGCCAGCAGCCCCCGACTAGTAGGGTCCAATGAGCAGTTCTTC.

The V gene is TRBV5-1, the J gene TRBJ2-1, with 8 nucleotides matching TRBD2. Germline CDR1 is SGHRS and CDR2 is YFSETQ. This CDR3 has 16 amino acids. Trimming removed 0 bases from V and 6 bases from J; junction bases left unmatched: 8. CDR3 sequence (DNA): TGCGCCAGCAGCTTGGGGTTCGGGGGGGGAGTCAATGAGCAGTTCTTC. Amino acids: CASSLGFGGGVNEQFF. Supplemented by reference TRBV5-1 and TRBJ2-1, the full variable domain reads KAGVTQTPRYLIKTRGQQVTLSCSPISGHRSVSWYQQTPGQGLQFLFEYFSETQRNKGNFPGRFSGRQFSNSRSEMNVSTLELGDSALYLCASSLGFGGGVNEQFFGPGTRLTVL.

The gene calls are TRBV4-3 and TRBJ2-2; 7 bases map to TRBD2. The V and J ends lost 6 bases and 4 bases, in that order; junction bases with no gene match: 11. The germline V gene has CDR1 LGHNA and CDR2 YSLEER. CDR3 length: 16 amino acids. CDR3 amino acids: CASRALGREGTGELFF. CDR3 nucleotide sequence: TGCGCCAGCAGGGCATTGGGCAGGGAGGGCACCGGGGAGCTGTTTTTT.

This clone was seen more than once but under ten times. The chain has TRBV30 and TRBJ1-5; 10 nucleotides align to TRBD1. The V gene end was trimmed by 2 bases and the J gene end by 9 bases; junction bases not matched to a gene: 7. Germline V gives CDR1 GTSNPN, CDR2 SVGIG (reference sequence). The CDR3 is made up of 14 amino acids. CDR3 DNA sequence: TGTGCCTGGAGTCCCGGACAGGGGGGAACGCCCCAGCATTTT. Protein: CAWSPGQGGTPQHF. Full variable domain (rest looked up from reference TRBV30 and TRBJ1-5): SQTIHQWPATLVQPVGSPLSLECTVEGTSNPNLYWYRQAAGRGLQLLFYSVGIGQISSEVPQNLSASRPQDRQFILSSKKLLLSDSGFYLCAWSPGQGGTPQHFGDGTRLSIL.

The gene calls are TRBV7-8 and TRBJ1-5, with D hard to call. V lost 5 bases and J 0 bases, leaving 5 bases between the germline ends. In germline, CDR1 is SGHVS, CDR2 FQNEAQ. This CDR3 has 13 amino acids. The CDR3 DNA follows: TGTGCCAGCAGCCCAGATAGCAATCAGCCCCAGCATTTT. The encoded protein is CASSPDSNQPQHF. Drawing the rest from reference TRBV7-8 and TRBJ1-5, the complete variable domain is GAGVSQSPRYKVAKRGQDVALRCDPISGHVSLFWYQQALGQGPEFLTYFQNEAQLDKSGLPSDRFFAERPEGSVSTLKIQRTQQEDSAVYLCASSPDSNQPQHFGDGTRLSIL.

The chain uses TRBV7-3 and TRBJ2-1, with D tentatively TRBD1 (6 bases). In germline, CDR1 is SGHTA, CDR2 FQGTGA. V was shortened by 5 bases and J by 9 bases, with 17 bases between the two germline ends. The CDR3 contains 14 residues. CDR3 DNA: TGTGCCAGCAGCCGGGCCCCAGGGGTAGGTGAGCAGTTCTTC. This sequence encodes CASSRAPGVGEQFF.

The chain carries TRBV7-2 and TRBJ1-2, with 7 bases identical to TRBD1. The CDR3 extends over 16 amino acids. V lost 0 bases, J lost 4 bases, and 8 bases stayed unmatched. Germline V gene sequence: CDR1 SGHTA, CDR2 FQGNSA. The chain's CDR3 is CASSLAGFQGGYGYTF. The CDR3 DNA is TGTGCCAGCAGCTTAGCTGGGTTCCAGGGGGGCTATGGCTACACCTTC.

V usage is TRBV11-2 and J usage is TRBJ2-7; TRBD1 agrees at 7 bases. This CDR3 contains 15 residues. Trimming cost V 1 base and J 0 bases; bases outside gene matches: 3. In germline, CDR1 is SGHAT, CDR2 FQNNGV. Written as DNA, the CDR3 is TGTGCCAGCAGCTTAGTTTGGGACAGCTCCTACGAGCAGTACTTC. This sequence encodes CASSLVWDSSYEQYF.

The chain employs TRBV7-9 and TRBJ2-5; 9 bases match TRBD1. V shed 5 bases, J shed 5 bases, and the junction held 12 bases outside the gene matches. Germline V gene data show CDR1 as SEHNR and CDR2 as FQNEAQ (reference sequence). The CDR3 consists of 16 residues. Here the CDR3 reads CASSPSATGGWETQYF. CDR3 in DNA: TGTGCCAGCAGCCCGTCAGCTACAGGGGGCTGGGAGACCCAGTACTTC.

The CDR3 DNA sequence: TGTGCCAGCAGCTTAGTGGGGGGGCCTGGGGCCTACAATGAGCAGTTCTTC. It codes for CASSLVGGPGAYNEQFF. The rearrangement links TRBV7-2 to TRBJ2-1; D might be TRBD2 (7 bases). Germline CDR1 SGHTA, CDR2 FQGNSA. The CDR3 is 17 amino acids. The ends were cut back, 1 base at V and 2 bases at J, with 15 bases in the middle.

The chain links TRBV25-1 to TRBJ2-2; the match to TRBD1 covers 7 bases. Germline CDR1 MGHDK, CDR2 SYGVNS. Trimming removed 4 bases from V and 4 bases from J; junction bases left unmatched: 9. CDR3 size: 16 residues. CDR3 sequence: CASSGTPGQTTGELFF. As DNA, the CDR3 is TGTGCCAGCAGTGGAACCCCGGGACAGACCACCGGGGAGCTGTTTTTT.

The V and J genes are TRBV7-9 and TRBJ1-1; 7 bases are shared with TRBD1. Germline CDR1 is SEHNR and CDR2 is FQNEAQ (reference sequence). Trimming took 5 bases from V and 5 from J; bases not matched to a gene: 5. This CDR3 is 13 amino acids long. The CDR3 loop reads CASSPTGRTEAFF. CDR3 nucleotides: TGTGCCAGCAGCCCGACAGGGAGGACTGAAGCTTTCTTT.

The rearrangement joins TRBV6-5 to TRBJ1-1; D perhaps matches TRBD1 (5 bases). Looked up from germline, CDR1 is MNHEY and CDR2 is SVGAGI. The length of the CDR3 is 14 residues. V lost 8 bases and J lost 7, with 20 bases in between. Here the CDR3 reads CASSPGPTRGEAFF. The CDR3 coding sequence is TGTGCCAGCTCCCCCGGGCCCACAAGGGGTGAAGCTTTCTTT.

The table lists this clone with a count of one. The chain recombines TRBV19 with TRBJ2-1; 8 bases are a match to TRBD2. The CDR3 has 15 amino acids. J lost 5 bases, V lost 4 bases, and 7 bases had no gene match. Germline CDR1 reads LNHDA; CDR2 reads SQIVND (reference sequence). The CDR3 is CASSTGRAPNNEQFF. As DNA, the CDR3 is TGTGCCAGTAGTACCGGGAGGGCCCCCAACAATGAGCAGTTCTTC.

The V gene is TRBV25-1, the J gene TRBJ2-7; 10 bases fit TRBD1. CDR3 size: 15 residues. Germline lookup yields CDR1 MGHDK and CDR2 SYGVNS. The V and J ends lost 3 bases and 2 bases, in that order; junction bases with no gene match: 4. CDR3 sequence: CASSEPGQGTYEQYF. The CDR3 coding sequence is TGTGCCAGCAGTGAGCCGGGACAGGGGACCTACGAGCAGTACTTC.

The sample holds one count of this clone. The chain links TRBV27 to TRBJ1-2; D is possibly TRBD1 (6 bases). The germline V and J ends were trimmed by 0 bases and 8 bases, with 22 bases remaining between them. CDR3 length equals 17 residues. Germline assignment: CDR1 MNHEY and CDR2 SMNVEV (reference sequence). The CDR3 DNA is TGTGCCAGCAGTTTATCGCGGGTACAGGGCCGCGCTTGGGGCTACACCTTC. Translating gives CASSLSRVQGRAWGYTF.

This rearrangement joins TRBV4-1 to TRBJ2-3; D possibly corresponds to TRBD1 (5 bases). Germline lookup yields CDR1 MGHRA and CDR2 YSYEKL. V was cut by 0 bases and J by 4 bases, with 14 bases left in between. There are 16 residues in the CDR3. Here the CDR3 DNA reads TGCGCCAGCAGCCAAGATTGGGGCTCCTCTGCAGATACGCAGTATTTT. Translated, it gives CASSQDWGSSADTQYF.

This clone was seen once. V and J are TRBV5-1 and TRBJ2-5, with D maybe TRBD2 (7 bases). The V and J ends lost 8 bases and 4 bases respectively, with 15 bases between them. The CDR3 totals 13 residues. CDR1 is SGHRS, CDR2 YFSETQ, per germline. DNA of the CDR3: TGCGCCAGTCAGAGGGGGGGAGCAGAGACCCAGTACTTC. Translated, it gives CASQRGGAETQYF.

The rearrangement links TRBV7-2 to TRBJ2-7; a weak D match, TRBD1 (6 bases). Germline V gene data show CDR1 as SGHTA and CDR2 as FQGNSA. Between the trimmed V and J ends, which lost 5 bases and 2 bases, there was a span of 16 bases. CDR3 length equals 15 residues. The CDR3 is CASSPGWGLTYEQYF. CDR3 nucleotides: TGTGCCAGCAGCCCGGGGTGGGGGCTTACCTACGAGCAGTACTTC.

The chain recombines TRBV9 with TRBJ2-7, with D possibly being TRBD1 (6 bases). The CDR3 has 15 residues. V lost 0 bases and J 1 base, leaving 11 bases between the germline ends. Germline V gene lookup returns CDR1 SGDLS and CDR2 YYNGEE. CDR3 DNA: TGTGCCAGCAGCGTAGGCCCGGGACAATCCTACGAGCAGTACTTC. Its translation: CASSVGPGQSYEQYF.

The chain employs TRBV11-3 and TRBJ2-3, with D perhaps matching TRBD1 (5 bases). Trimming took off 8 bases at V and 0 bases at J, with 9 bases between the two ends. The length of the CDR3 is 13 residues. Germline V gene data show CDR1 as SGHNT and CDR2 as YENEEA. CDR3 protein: CASGAESTDTQYF. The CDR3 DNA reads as TGTGCCAGCGGGGCAGAGAGCACAGATACGCAGTATTTT.

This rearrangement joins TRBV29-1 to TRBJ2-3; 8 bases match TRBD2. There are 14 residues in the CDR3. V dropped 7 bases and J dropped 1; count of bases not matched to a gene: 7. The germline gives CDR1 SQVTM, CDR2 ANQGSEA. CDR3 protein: CSALAGVGTDTQYF. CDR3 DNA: TGCAGCGCCCTAGCGGGTGTGGGCACAGATACGCAGTATTTT.

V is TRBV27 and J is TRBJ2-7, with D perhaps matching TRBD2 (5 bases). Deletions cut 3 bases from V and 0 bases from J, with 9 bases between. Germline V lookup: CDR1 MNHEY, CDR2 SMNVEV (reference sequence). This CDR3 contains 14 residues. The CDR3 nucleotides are TGTGCCAGCAGTTTTGGGAGCGCCTCCTACGAGCAGTACTTC. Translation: CASSFGSASYEQYF.

Written as DNA, the CDR3 is TGTGCCAGCAGCGCCGGAGGGACCCAGTACTTC. Its translation: CASSAGGTQYF. The chain employs TRBV7-9 and TRBJ2-5; maybe TRBD2 (5 bases). The CDR3 is made up of 11 amino acids. Per germline, CDR1 SEHNR and CDR2 FQNEAQ (reference sequence). Between the trimmed V and J ends, which lost 5 bases and 7 bases, there was a span of 8 bases.

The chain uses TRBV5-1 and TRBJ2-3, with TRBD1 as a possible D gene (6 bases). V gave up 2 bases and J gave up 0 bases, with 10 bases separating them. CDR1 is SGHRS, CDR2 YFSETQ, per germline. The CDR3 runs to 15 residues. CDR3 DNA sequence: TGCGCCAGCAGCTTTGGGGGCTATAGCACAGATACGCAGTATTTT. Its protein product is CASSFGGYSTDTQYF.

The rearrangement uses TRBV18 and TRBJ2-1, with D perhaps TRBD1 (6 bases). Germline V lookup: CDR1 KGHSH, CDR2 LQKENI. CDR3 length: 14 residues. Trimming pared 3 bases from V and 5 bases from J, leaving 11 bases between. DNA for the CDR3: TGTGCCAGCTCACCTACCGGGACAAACAATGAGCAGTTCTTC. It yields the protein CASSPTGTNNEQFF.